This is a list of T cell receptor beta chains from one sample in a study of cytomegalovirus exposure and HLA in healthy donors. TCRdb keeps only in-frame clones here, not all; method: immunoSEQ multiplex PCR. This sample carries some 250,000 clones, 90% of them seen once, and the ten largest clones take around 3.1%. The sample comprised PBMCs. The origin of the receptors is a woman aged 30 to 39 in good health and CMV-seronegative. The CDR3 runs from the conserved cysteine through the conserved F or W. Each record gives: clone size, J gene, D gene, V gene, CDR3 DNA, CDR3 protein. The D gene is left open where the match is weak. Expanded clones are given a class, and other clones once, few, many or no size at all.

size: .; J: TRBJ2-7; D: .; V: TRBV27; DNA: TGTGCCAGCAGTTGGGCAGGGGTGAGGGAGCAGTACTTC; CDR3: CASSWAGVREQYF
size: .; J: TRBJ1-1; D: TRBD1; V: TRBV28; DNA: TGTGCCAGCAGTCCCCAGGGGGAAGACACTGAAGCTTTCTTT; CDR3: CASSPQGEDTEAFF
size: .; J: TRBJ2-1; D: TRBD1; V: TRBV11-3; DNA: TGTGCCAGCAGCCTTACCCGGGGACAGGTTAGCGTTGAGCAGTTCTTC; CDR3: CASSLTRGQVSVEQFF
size: .; J: TRBJ2-7; D: .; V: TRBV4-1; DNA: TGCGCCAGCAGGGAGCTTCCGTCCCCGGCCTACGAGCAGTACTTC; CDR3: CASRELPSPAYEQYF
size: .; J: TRBJ1-2; D: TRBD1; V: TRBV30; DNA: TGTGCCTGGAGTACGGCAGGGGGCGACTATGGCTACACCTTC; CDR3: CAWSTAGGDYGYTF
size: .; J: TRBJ2-7; D: TRBD2; V: TRBV30; DNA: TGTGCCTGGAGTGTATCGCGACTAGCGGCCTACGAGCAGTACTTC; CDR3: CAWSVSRLAAYEQYF
size: .; J: TRBJ2-7; D: .; V: TRBV19; DNA: TGTGCCAGTAGTACTAGTTGGGAGCAGTACTTC; CDR3: CASSTSWEQYF
size: .; J: TRBJ2-5; D: .; V: TRBV5-6; DNA: TGTGCCAGCAGCCGAACTAGGAAGGAGACCCAGTACTTC; CDR3: CASSRTRKETQYF
size: .; J: TRBJ2-7; D: TRBD1; V: TRBV2; DNA: TGTGCCAGCTGGGGACAGGGCTCCTACGAGCAGTACTTC; CDR3: CASWGQGSYEQYF
size: .; J: TRBJ2-3; D: .; V: TRBV6-1; DNA: TGTGCCAGCAGTGTAGGAAGCACAGATACGCAGTATTTT; CDR3: CASSVGSTDTQYF
size: .; J: TRBJ2-7; D: TRBD1; V: TRBV7-2; DNA: TGTGCCAGCAGCCGGGACAGGGTTGGCGAGCAGTACTTC; CDR3: CASSRDRVGEQYF
size: .; J: TRBJ2-7; D: .; V: TRBV11-1; DNA: TGTGCCAGCAGCTTACAAGGGGGTCTCTCCTACGGGCAGTACTTC; CDR3: CASSLQGGLSYGQYF
size: .; J: TRBJ2-7; D: .; V: TRBV30; DNA: TGTGCCTGGAGTGTAGCCGGGGACGAGCAGTACTTC; CDR3: CAWSVAGDEQYF
size: once; J: TRBJ1-5; D: .; V: TRBV18; DNA: TGTGCCAGCTCACAGACAGGCCAAAATCAGCCCCAGCATTTT; CDR3: CASSQTGQNQPQHF
size: .; J: TRBJ2-7; D: TRBD2; V: TRBV6-6; DNA: TGTGCCAGCAGCCCTAAGTGGGAGGGCTACGAGCAGTACTTC; CDR3: CASSPKWEGYEQYF
size: .; J: TRBJ2-3; D: .; V: TRBV11-2; DNA: TGTGCCAGTAACGGGGATGGCACAGATACGCAGTATTTT; CDR3: CASNGDGTDTQYF
size: .; J: TRBJ2-1; D: TRBD2; V: TRBV15; DNA: TGTGCCACCAGCAGAGATCAGTGGGCTAGCGGGAGGCCTTCAGGGAATAGCTCCTACAATGAGCAGTTCTTC; CDR3: CATSRDQWASGRPSGNSSYNEQFF
size: few; J: TRBJ2-7; D: TRBD1; V: TRBV4-1; DNA: TGCGCCAGCAGCCAGACACCGGGACAGGCCTCGATCGAGCAGTACTTC; CDR3: CASSQTPGQASIEQYF
size: .; J: TRBJ2-7; D: TRBD2; V: TRBV7-8; DNA: TGTGCCAGCAGCTTAGTCCTAGCGGGACTTCTAAGCTCCTACGAGCAGTACTTC; CDR3: CASSLVLAGLLSSYEQYF
size: .; J: TRBJ2-7; D: .; V: TRBV29-1; DNA: TGCAGCGTTGAAGATGCAACGGAGTCCTACGAGCAGTACTTC; CDR3: CSVEDATESYEQYF
size: .; J: TRBJ2-3; D: TRBD2; V: TRBV29-1; DNA: TGCAGCGTTGAAGGGACTAGCGAGGGGAGAGATACGCAGTATTTT; CDR3: CSVEGTSEGRDTQYF
size: once; J: TRBJ1-3; D: .; V: TRBV6-1; DNA: TGTGCCAGCAGTGAAGAGGTACCTAGAGGGAGAACCATATATTTT; CDR3: CASSEEVPRGRTIYF